This T cell receptor beta chain emerged from a study of TIL therapy for anti-PD-1-resistant metastatic lung cancer. Across the study: Tumors carried a median about 1.6 non-synonymous mutations per megabase. Overall study results and limits: TIL clonotype persistence in blood showed no apparent association with response.

Documented time point: pre-treatment sample, taken before nivolumab and TIL therapy. Patients were adults with stage 4 NSCLC. This clone appeared a single time. Its specificity is unknown. The immunoSEQ assay was v3. Produced via immunoSEQ multiplex PCR; TCRdb's table is partial and in-frame only. The sample holds about 60,000 clones; about 69% are singletons and the top ten take 6% to 8.5%. V lost 7 bases and J lost 0, with 9 bases in between. CDR1 is SNHLY, CDR2 FYNNEI, per germline. This CDR3 spans 13 amino acids. The clonotype comes from a person aged 25 to 79 with non-small cell lung cancer. V and J are TRBV2 and TRBJ1-1; D gene ambiguous. The sample here was blood, taken at baseline. The CDR3 here is CASITRLNTEAFF. The CDR3 DNA sequence: TGTGCCAGCATTACGAGACTGAACACTGAAGCTTTCTTT.